This paragraph covers one TCR beta chain sequence. Antigen specificity is unknown. The V and J ends lost 5 bases and 0 bases, in that order; junction bases with no gene match: 4. From germline, CDR1 is PRHDT and CDR2 FYEKMQ (reference sequence). CDR3 size: 16 residues. The data derive from a study of cytomegalovirus exposure and HLA in healthy donors. Researchers ran the PCR with 60 Vbeta and 13 Jbeta primers. Profiling relied on immunoSEQ multiplex PCR, and the TCRdb table lists in-frame clones only, not all of them. The data contain around 100,000 clones, 70% to 80% of them singletons. Overall study findings and caveats: In a later analysis, V- and J-gene trimming of beta chains associated with a DCLRE1C missense variant, replicated independently.

The specimen was PBMCs. This chain connects TRBV13 to TRBJ2-1; 10 nucleotides line up with TRBD2. The TCR was taken from a man in his forties or fifties in good health and CMV-seropositive. CDR3 amino acids: CASSPSGSGSYNEQFF. The CDR3 DNA sequence: TGTGCCAGCAGCCCTAGCGGGAGTGGCTCCTACAATGAGCAGTTCTTC. Complete variable domain (other parts from reference TRBV13 and TRBJ2-1): AAGVIQSPRHLIKEKRETATLKCYPIPRHDTVYWYQQGPGQDPQFLISFYEKMQSDKGSIPDRFSAQQFSDYHSELNMSSLELGDSALYFCASSPSGSGSYNEQFFGPGTRLTVL.